The T cell receptor beta chain under discussion was sequenced for a study of T cell responses to AZD1222 COVID-19 vaccine. Remarks on this clone: Antigen: not known.

Study conclusions and caveats: Only a handful of AZD1222 recipients were seropositive at baseline. Clonal diversity may have been underestimated in mostly white British donors.

The ends were cut back, 4 bases at V and 5 bases at J, with 9 bases in the middle. The germline gives CDR1 SGDLS, CDR2 YYNGEE. The CDR3 is 13 residues long. The method was immunoSEQ multiplex PCR; TCRdb's version includes in-frame clones alone and lacks a portion of them. Of approximately 100,000 clones listed, about 89% are singletons. The sequencing used peripheral blood, collected 28 days after the second AZD1222 dose. The sequence came from an adult who received the AZD1222 COVID-19 vaccine. The chain links TRBV9 to TRBJ2-2; the D is unclear. The CDR3 reads CASSPLRTGELFF. CDR3 DNA sequence: TGTGCCAGCAGCCCCCTGAGGACCGGGGAGCTGTTTTTT. Complete variable domain (other parts from reference TRBV9 and TRBJ2-2): DSGVTQTPKHLITATGQRVTLRCSPRSGDLSVYWYQQSLDQGLQFLIQYYNGEERAKGNILERFSAQQFPDLHSELNLSSLELGDSALYFCASSPLRTGELFFGEGSRLTVL.